This TCR beta chain is drawn from a study of follicular helper T cells after annual influenza vaccination (dated by TCRdb to about 2017). Describing the broader study: Blood was collected on days 0, 7 and 28 after each seasonal influenza vaccination. To study recall of cTfh clones, some subjects were followed across successive annual vaccinations spanning the 2013-2014, 2014-2015 and 2015-2016 seasons. One week after vaccination, a second recruited cohort of 12 to 13 subjects (Table S1) displayed a similar ICOS+CD38+ cTfh response. Multi-year samples were obtained from 6 or 7 subjects, with two vaccination seasons covered for a few subjects and three seasons covered for two subjects. The 2015 samples were processed right after collection, while the 2013-2014 samples were cryopreserved. Summary of the overall study and its limitations: ICOS+CD38+ cTfh clonality correlated with the frequency of that population, and its change correlated with the change in circulating plasmablast frequency. A recurrent oligoclonal ICOS+CD38+ cTfh response containing tetramer and AIM influenza-specific clonotypes was recalled by successive annual vaccinations. Because only about 9.5-22% of the analyzed cells gave productive TCRB sequences, there was no way to sample rare clonotypes. Day 7 ICOS+CD38+ clones were most often found later in ICOS-CD38- cTfh, suggesting that subset may serve as a memory reservoir.

The method was the immunoSEQ multiplex PCR assay. Adaptive Biotechnologies handled the TCRB amplification, library preparation, sequencing and preliminary bioinformatics at Survey level resolution. For TCRB sequencing, genomic DNA from the sorted cTfh populations was amplified by multiplex PCR. The source study handled its data this way. In R, clonality was calculated as 1 minus the normalized Shannon entropy, and the Gini index was computed using the R package ineq. The overlap score was defined as the summed counts of shared sequences divided by the total counts of all sequences in both compared samples. Fisher's exact test, with an assumed theoretical repertoire of 10^7 TCRB sequences, was used to assess the significance of shared clonotypes. Not all clones reach the TCRdb copy of this immuneACCESS table, which keeps in-frame sequences only. Checked studies attribute under half of the gap to unresolved V genes and leave the rest unexplained. V, J and clone size derive from that table, while D and trimming were established from the DNA sequence. This sample is represented by some 9,000 clones; just under 80% of them were singletons. Of the sample, around 3.1% is held by the ten largest clones.

This clone was seen a few times. Its specific antigen is unknown. Within one base of it there is no much larger clone, and no base qualities were kept. Per the publication, the time point label means: 2014-2015 season, pre-vaccination. Adults received seasonal inactivated influenza vaccine (Fluvarix), and TCRB sequencing tracked sorted blood CD4 subsets before and after vaccination. To be eligible, subjects had to live in the community and must not have received influenza vaccine in the previous 6 months. Subjects were excluded for influenza vaccine contraindications, substance abuse, HIV/AIDS, active malignancy, immunomodulatory medication, or active illness such as respiratory infection. At each time point, somewhere between about 40 and 110 mL of blood was taken. Circulating Tfh were defined as non-naive CD4+CXCR5+PD-1+ cells, and these cells were sorted into ICOS+CD38+ and ICOS-CD38- fractions. PBMC were isolated using Ficoll-Paque PLUS or SepMate separation. Before DNA extraction, cell subsets were sorted from PBMC on a BD FACS Aria.

CDR1 SGHRS and CDR2 YFSETQ were looked up in the germline V gene. Cut back by 2 bases and 0 bases, the V and J ends lie 10 bases apart. Taken from cysteine to phenylalanine, the CDR3 has 15 residues. Solely the CDR3 DNA is kept, with 45 bases framed from the first base. The V and J genes are TRBV5-1 and TRBJ2-3, with the D assignment possibly TRBD1 or TRBD2, given 5 matching bases for each. Sequencing used CXCR5+ CD38- circulating T follicular helper cells from blood, obtained on the day of influenza vaccination. The sample's cell subset or site, from its label and the paper: circulating Tfh, non-naive CD4+CXCR5+PD-1+ (ICOS+CD38+ or ICOS-CD38-). The TCR sequence derives from an adult who received the influenza vaccine. The nucleotides read TGCGCCAGCAGCTTAAGAGGGGCTAGCACAGATACGCAGTATTTT. The encoded protein is CASSLRGASTDTQYF.